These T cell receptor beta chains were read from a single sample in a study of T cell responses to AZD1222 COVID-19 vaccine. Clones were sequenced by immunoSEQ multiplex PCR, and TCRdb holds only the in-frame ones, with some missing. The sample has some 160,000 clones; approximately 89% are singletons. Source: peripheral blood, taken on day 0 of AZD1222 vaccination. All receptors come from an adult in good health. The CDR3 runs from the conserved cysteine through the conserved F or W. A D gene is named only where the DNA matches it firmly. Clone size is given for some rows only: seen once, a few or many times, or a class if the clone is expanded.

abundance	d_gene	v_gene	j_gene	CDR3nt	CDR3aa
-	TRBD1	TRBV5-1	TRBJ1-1	TGCGCCAGCAGCGTCCCGGTACAGGGGGGTCGGACTGAAGCTTTCTTT	CASSVPVQGGRTEAFF
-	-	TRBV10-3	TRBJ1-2	TGTGCCATCAGTGAGTCGAAAGGACTTTATTATGGCTACACCTTC	CAISESKGLYYGYTF
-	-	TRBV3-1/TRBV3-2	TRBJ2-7	TGTGCCAGCAGCCAAGGAGTGGCAGGGGGAGGGTCCTACGAGCAGTACTTC	CASSQGVAGGGSYEQYF
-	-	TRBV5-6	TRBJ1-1	TGTGCCAGCAGCTTGAGGACTGAAGCTTTCTTT	CASSLRTEAFF
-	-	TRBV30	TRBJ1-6	TGTGCCTGGAGTGGGTCCGGAAGGACAGCCTGGGTCTATAATTCACCCCTCCACTTT	CAWSGSGRTAWVYNSPLHF
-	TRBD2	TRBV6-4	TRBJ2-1	TGTGCCAGCAGTGACTCCGCGGGAGGGTACAATGAGCAGTTCTTC	CASSDSAGGYNEQFF
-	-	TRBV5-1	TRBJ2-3	TGCGCCAGCAGGGCCACCGACACCCCCACAGATACGCAGTATTTT	CASRATDTPTDTQYF
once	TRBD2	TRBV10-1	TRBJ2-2	TGCGCCAGCAGTGAGGGACTAGCGGGAGGGGGCACCGGGGAGCTGTTTTTT	CASSEGLAGGGTGELFF
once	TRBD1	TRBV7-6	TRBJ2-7	TGTGCCAGCAGCTTACAGGGGGCCCACGAGCAGTACTTC	CASSLQGAHEQYF
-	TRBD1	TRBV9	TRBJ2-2	TGTGCCAGCAGTGACAGGGGTAACACCGGGGAGCTGTTTTTT	CASSDRGNTGELFF
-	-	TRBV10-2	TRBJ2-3	TGCGCCAGCAGTGAGGCTCTCAGGGGGGGCAGGCAGTATTTT	CASSEALRGGRQYF
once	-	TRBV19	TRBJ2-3	TGTGCCAGTAGCCCAAGCGTGAACACGCAGTATTTT	CASSPSVNTQYF
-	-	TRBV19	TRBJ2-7	TGTGCCAGTAGTATAGGACTTCTCTACGAGCAGTACTTC	CASSIGLLYEQYF
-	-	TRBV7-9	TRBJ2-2	TGTGCCAGCAGCTTAGCGAAACCACTGAACACCGGGGAGCTGTTTTTT	CASSLAKPLNTGELFF
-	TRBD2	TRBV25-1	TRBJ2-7	TGTGCCAGCAGGACAGCGGGAGGACCCTACGAGCAGTACTTC	CASRTAGGPYEQYF
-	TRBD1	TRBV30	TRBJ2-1	TGTGCCTGGAGGAGGGGGCTCGAGCAGTTCTTC	CAWRRGLEQFF
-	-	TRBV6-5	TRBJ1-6	TGTGCCAGCAGTTACTCAGGGGGAATTGATTCACCCCTCCACTTT	CASSYSGGIDSPLHF
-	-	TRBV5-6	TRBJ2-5	TGTGCCAGCAGCTTGGAATTGAGAACCCAAGAGACCCAGTACTTC	CASSLELRTQETQYF
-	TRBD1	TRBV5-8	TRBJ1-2	TGTGCCAGCATCCGACAGGGGATAATCTATGGCTACACCTTC	CASIRQGIIYGYTF
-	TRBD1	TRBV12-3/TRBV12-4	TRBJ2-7	TGTGCCAGCAGTCGGACAGGGTACGAGCAGTACTTC	CASSRTGYEQYF
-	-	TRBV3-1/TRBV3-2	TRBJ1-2	TGTGCCAGCAGCCAAGCCCAGGGGGGCTACACCTTC	CASSQAQGGYTF
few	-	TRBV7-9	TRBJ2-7	TGTGCCAGCAGCTTAGCTTTGGACCTCAGGCAGTACTTC	CASSLALDLRQYF
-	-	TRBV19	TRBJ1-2	TGTGCCAGTAGTGGACGGGGGAACTATGGCTACACCTTC	CASSGRGNYGYTF
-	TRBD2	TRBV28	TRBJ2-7	TGTGCCAGCAGTCCCCGGGGAAAAGCGGGGAGCCTGGACTACGAGCAGTACTTC	CASSPRGKAGSLDYEQYF
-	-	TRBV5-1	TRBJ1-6	TGCGCCAGCAAAGGGGATTCCTATAATTCACCCCTCCACTTT	CASKGDSYNSPLHF
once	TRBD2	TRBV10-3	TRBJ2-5	TGTGCCATCAGTGATAAGCGGGAGTGGGAGACCCAGTACTTC	CAISDKREWETQYF
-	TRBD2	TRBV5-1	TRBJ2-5	TGCGCCAGCAGCCCCAGTATTAGCGGGAGTTCCCAAGAGACCCAGTACTTC	CASSPSISGSSQETQYF
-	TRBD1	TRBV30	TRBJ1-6	TGTGCCTGGAGCCCGGGACAGGGGCTTCGGGCCCTCCACTTT	CAWSPGQGLRALHF
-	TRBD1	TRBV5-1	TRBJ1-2	TGCGCCAGCAGCCCGGACAGGGTTCGGTATGGCTACACCTTC	CASSPDRVRYGYTF
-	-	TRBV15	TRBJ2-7	TGTGCCACCAGCAGAGGACCTACCACCTACGAGCAGTACTTC	CATSRGPTTYEQYF
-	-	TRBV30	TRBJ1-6	TGTGCCTGGAGGTCCCGACGGTGGGGTTCACCCCTCCACTTT	CAWRSRRWGSPLHF
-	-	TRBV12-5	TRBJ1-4	TGTGCTAGTGGGTACTCTCACCGGCCAGAAAAACTGTTTTTT	CASGYSHRPEKLFF
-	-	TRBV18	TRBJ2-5	TGTGCCAGCTCTCTCGAGCAAGAGACCCAGTACTTC	CASSLEQETQYF
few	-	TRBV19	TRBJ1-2	TGTGCCAGTAGACCAAACACACAGCCCTATGGCTACACCTTC	CASRPNTQPYGYTF
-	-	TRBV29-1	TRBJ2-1	TGCAGCGTTGAAGGGACATTCTCCTACAATGAGCAGTTCTTC	CSVEGTFSYNEQFF
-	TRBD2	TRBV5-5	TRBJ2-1	TGTGCCAGCAGCTTGTGGTACAGCGGGAGTAATGAGCAGTTCTTC	CASSLWYSGSNEQFF
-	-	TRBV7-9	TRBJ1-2	TGTGCCAGCGGGAACAAGGGAATAGTGAACTATGGCTACACCTTC	CASGNKGIVNYGYTF
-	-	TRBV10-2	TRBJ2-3	TGCGCCAGCACAGTGGCAAGCACAGATACGCAGTATTTT	CASTVASTDTQYF
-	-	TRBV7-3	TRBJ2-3	TGTGCCAGCAGCTCCATTGGGCCAGATACGCAGTATTTT	CASSSIGPDTQYF
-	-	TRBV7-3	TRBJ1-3	TGTGCCAGCAGCTCCCGTACTGGAAACACCATATATTTT	CASSSRTGNTIYF
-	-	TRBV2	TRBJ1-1	TGTGCCAGCAGTGAAGCGCTTGGGGGGGCGGGCACTGAAGCTTTCTTT	CASSEALGGAGTEAFF
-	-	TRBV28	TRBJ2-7	TGTGCCAGCGTCACCAACTACGAGCAGTACTTC	CASVTNYEQYF
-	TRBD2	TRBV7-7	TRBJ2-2	TGTGCTAGCAGCTCCCTTGGGGCGGGAGTATCCGGGGAGCTGTTTTTT	CASSSLGAGVSGELFF
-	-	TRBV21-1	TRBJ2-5	TGTGCCAGCAGCAAAGAGGGCAGGGGAGGCAGGACCCAGTACTTC	CASSKEGRGGRTQYF
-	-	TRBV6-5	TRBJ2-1	TGTGCCAGCACCCACGGAACTCTCGATGAGCAGTTCTTC	CASTHGTLDEQFF
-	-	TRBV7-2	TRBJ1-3	TGTGCCAGCAGCCTCCAGACAGCAGGACGAAACACCATATATTTT	CASSLQTAGRNTIYF
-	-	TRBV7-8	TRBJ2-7	TGTGCCAGCAGCTCGCAGGGACGGGGCGAGCAGTACTTC	CASSSQGRGEQYF
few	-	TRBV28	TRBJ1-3	TGTGCCACTTGGGGAGGCCACTCTGGAAACACCATATATTTT	CATWGGHSGNTIYF
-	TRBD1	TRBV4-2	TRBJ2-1	TGTGCCAGCAGCCAAGATTTTACAGGGGGCACGAATGAGCAGTTCTTC	CASSQDFTGGTNEQFF
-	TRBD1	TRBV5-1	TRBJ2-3	TGCGCCAGCCGGACAGGGTCAAGTGATACGCAGTATTTT	CASRTGSSDTQYF
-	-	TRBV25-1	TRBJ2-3	TGTGCCAGCAGTGAATTCCGCGGTGGAACGCAGTATTTT	CASSEFRGGTQYF
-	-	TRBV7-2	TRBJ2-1	TGTGCCAGCAGCTTAGTGCGCGAGCAGTTCTTC	CASSLVREQFF
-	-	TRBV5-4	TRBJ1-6	TGTGCCAGCAGCTTGGCGGGCGGATACTATTCACCCCTCCACTTT	CASSLAGGYYSPLHF
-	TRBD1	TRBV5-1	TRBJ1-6	TGCGCCACCAAGATCGGGACAGAGGATAATTCACCCCTCCACTTT	CATKIGTEDNSPLHF
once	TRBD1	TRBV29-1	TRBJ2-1	TGCAGCGTTCTGAGGGGGCAGACCTACAATGAGCAGTTCTTC	CSVLRGQTYNEQFF
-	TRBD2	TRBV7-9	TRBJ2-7	TGTGCCAGCAGCCCCGGGGGGGCCTACGAGCAGTACTTC	CASSPGGAYEQYF
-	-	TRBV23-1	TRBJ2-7	TGCGCCAGCAGTCAAATCGAACTTCGGGTCAAATGCGAGCAGTACTTC	CASSQIELRVKCEQYF
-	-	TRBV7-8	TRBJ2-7	TGTGCCAGCAGCTTAACTTACGGGACCTACGAGCAGTACTTC	CASSLTYGTYEQYF
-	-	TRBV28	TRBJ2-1	TGTGCCAGCAGTTTTGGGGGAATCAATGAGCAGTTCTTC	CASSFGGINEQFF
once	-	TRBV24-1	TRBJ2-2	TGTGCCACCAGTGATTACGCACAGGGAGGCACCGGGGAGCTGTTTTTT	CATSDYAQGGTGELFF